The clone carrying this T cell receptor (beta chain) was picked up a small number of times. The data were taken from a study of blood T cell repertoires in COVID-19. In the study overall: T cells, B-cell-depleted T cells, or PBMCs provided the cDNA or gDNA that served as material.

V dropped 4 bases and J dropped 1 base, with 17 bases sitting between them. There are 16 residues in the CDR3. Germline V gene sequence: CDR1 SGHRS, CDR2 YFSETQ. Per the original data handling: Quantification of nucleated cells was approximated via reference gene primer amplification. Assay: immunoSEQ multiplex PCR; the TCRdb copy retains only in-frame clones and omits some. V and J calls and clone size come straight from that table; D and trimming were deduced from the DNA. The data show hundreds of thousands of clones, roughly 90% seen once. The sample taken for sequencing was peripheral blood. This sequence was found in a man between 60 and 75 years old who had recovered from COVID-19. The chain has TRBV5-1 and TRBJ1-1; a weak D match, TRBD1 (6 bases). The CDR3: CASSPQGGQRNTEAFF. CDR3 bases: TGCGCCAGCAGCCCCCAGGGCGGACAGCGGAACACTGAAGCTTTCTTT.